This T cell receptor (beta chain) was sequenced in a study of T-cell reconstitution after alpha-beta-depleted transplantation in children. Ten or more counts support this clonotype. Germline V gene sequence: CDR1 MNHEY, CDR2 SVGAGI. The V and J ends lost 5 bases and 1 base respectively, with 9 bases between them. This CDR3 is built from 14 residues. The TCRbeta library incorporated unique molecular identifiers. TCRdb called the PCR reads again in MiXCR, with one record for every CDR3 protein. The repertoire holds around 78,000 distinct CDR3 sequences, with 7.3% as singletons. The sample consisted of PBMCs from the stem cell graft donor, taken from the stem cell graft. The chain combines TRBV6-5 with TRBJ1-5; TRBD1 is a possible D gene (6 bases). The sequence was obtained from a human donor who donated a stem cell graft to a child with acute lymphoblastic leukemia. CDR3 amino acids: CASSRTESNQPQHF. The CDR3 bases are TGTGCCAGCAGTCGGACAGAGAGCAATCAGCCCCAGCATTTT.